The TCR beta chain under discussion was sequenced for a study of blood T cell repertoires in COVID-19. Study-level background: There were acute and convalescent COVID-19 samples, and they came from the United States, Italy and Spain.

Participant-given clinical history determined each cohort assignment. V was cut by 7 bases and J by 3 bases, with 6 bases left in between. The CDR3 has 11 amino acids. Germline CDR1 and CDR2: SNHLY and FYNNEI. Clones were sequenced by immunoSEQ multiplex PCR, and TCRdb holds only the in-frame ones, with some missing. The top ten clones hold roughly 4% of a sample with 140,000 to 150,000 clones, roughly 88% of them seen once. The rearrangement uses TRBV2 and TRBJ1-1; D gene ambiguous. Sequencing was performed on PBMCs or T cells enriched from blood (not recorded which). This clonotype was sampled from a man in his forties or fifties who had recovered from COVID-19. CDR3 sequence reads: CASKPDTEAFF. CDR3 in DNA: TGTGCCAGCAAACCGGACACTGAAGCTTTCTTT.